The clone carrying this T cell receptor (beta chain) has just a few counts. Its antigen is undetermined. The record originates from a study of a mutant IDH1 vaccine in newly diagnosed glioma. Background on the study: Patients got radiotherapy, temozolomide, or both beforehand, and most got both. Study-wide findings and caveats: No link was apparently found between pseudoprogression and changes in top peripheral T cell clonotypes.

Libraries were prepared by immunoSEQ multiplex PCR; TCRdb keeps only in-frame clonotypes and omits some of them. Of over 45,000 clones listed, roughly 76% are singletons. As to time point: week 47, end of study. The study gave 300 ug of mutant IDH1 20-mer peptide per vaccine dose, with topical imiquimod. Donors harbored newly found WHO grade 3 or 4 IDH1-mutant, ATRX-lost astrocytomas. The V and J ends lost 4 bases and 10 bases respectively, with 20 bases between them. The CDR3 sequence is 15 residues long. CDR1 and CDR2 from the germline V gene are SGHTA and FQGTGA. The chain is built from TRBV7-3 and TRBJ2-1; unclear D gene. The receptor's source is a man between 50 and 59 years old with glioma. The sample in question was PBMCs, obtained from a glioma patient whose treatment included an IDH1 peptide vaccine. CDR3 coding DNA: TGTGCCAGCAGCTCCCCCTCCGCATCGCCTGTGGAGCAGTTCTTC. Translation gives CASSSPSASPVEQFF.